This T cell receptor beta chain was found in a study of blood T cell repertoires in COVID-19. Looking at the study overall: Samples representing acute and convalescent COVID-19 were sourced from the United States, Italy and Spain. The analysed material was cDNA or gDNA that came from T cells, B-cell-depleted T cells, or PBMCs.

As processed by the authors: Reference gene primers were amplified, and this amplification served to estimate nucleated cell counts. Here immunoSEQ multiplex PCR was the method, and the copy in TCRdb shows in-frame clones only, minus some. That table furnishes V, J and clone size, whereas the DNA furnished D and trimming. The sample consists of 210,000 or so clones, approximately 78% of them appearing once. This clonotype was sampled from a woman at least 80 years old with active or convalescent COVID-19. Sequenced sample: peripheral blood.

The CDR3: CASSYSPSGGAETQYF. The CDR3 nucleotides read TGTGCCAGCAGTTACTCACCCAGCGGGGGGGCAGAGACCCAGTACTTC. This rearrangement joins TRBV6-2 or TRBV6-3 to TRBJ2-5, with TRBD2 matching over 10 bases. Trimming removed 0 bases from V and 4 bases from J; junction bases left unmatched: 5. Germline-derived CDR1 and CDR2 are MNHEY and SVGEGT. This CDR3 has 16 residues.